This T cell receptor beta chain was recorded in a study of vaccination effects on CD4 cells after COVID-19. Viral peptide pool expansion of antigen-specific CD4+ T cells preceded sequencing in the ViraFEST assay. It was after approximately 11 days of culture that CD4+ T cells were isolated. Vaccine recipients, nucleocapsid antibody negative, had no prior SARS-CoV-2 infection. Profiling relied on immunoSEQ multiplex PCR, and the TCRdb table lists in-frame clones only, not all of them. The sample includes over 55,000 clones, roughly 76% of them seen just once. Study-wide findings and caveats: Clonal contraction was marked in infection- and vaccine-induced clones late after vaccination.

Points on this clone: Its antigen remains unidentified.

The V gene lost 0 bases and the J gene lost 5 bases, with 11 bases spanning the gap. Germline V gene sequence: CDR1 SGHKS, CDR2 YYEKEE (reference sequence). The CDR3 is 14 amino acids. V and J are TRBV5-5 and TRBJ2-5; D remains ambiguous. The clonotype was recovered from a human donor who received a COVID-19 vaccine. The source material was CD4+ T cells from PBMCs cultured with HCoV-229E spike peptides, sampled before COVID-19 vaccination. CDR3 DNA sequence: TGTGCCAGCAGCTTGGTGGGCGGTGCGGAGACCCAGTACTTC. Its protein product is CASSLVGGAETQYF.